This T cell receptor (beta chain) was sequenced in a study of CD8 T cells in ankylosing spondylitis. Regarding the study as a whole: CD8+ by phenotype, disease-linked clones were relatively rare in peripheral blood. Matched synovial fluid from ankylosing spondylitis patients was reported to be enriched for disease-linked clones.

TCRdb used MiXCR to reprocess the 5' RACE reads, holding one entry per CDR3 protein. Of 250,000 to 300,000 distinct CDR3 sequences in the sample, about 19% were seen once. This clonotype came up many times. Its specificity is unknown. Germline CDR1 and CDR2: SGHRS and YFSETQ. V lost 0 bases to trimming and J lost 1 base, with 10 bases between them. The CDR3 covers 15 residues. Sequenced: blood, either unsorted or a sorted T cell fraction (not recorded which). The rearrangement uses TRBV5-1 and TRBJ1-1; no clear D gene. The TCR sequence derives from a male donor with ankylosing spondylitis or in good health (not recorded which). The CDR3 protein is CASSLDLSRNTEAFF. The CDR3 DNA is TGCGCCAGCAGCTTGGATCTCTCTCGGAACACTGAAGCTTTCTTT.